The clone carrying this TCR beta chain appeared a single time. This specimen comes from a study of blood T cell repertoires in COVID-19. The CDR3 sequence is 13 residues long. Per germline, CDR1 SGHTA and CDR2 FQGNSA. V was pared by 2 bases and J by 12 bases, with 14 bases between. The table came from immunoSEQ multiplex PCR; TCRdb's copy has only in-frame clones and leaves some out. The table has approximately 300,000 clones, around 90% seen once; the top ten hold 6.5% to 8%. The J gene is TRBJ2-1, the V gene TRBV7-2; D not certain. Sequenced sample: peripheral blood. The source of this sequence is a woman aged 25 to 39 with COVID-19, enrolled during active disease. CDR3 region: CASSLLAGSGQFF. In nucleotides, the CDR3 is TGTGCCAGCAGCTTATTAGCCGGTTCTGGGCAGTTCTTC.